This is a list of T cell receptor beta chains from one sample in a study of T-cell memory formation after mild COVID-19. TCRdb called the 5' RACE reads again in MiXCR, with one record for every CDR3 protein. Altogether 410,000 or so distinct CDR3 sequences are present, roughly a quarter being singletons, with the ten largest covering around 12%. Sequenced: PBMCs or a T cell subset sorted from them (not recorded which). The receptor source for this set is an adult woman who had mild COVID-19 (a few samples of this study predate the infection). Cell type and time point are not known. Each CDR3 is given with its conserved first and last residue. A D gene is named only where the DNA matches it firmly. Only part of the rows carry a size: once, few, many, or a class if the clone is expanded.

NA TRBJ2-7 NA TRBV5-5 TGTGCCAGCAGCTTGTCCCCTCAACGGGGGGCGGACTACGAGCAGTACTTC CASSLSPQRGADYEQYF
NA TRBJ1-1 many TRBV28 TGTGCCAGCAGGCTCCAGGGGTTGAACACTGAAGCTTTCTTT CASRLQGLNTEAFF
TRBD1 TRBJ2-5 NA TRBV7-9 TGTGCCAGCACTGCTGACCGGGACAGATTTCAAGAGACCCAGTACTTC CASTADRDRFQETQYF
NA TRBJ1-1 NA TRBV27 TGTGCCAGCAGTTTTAGACTCGGAGGGGGATCTGAAGCTTTCTTT CASSFRLGGGSEAFF
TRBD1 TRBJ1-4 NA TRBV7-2 TGTGCCAGCAGCCGAGGACAGGGTGGGGAAAAACTGTTTTTT CASSRGQGGEKLFF
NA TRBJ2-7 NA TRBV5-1 TGCGCCAGCAGCTGGGGGACGGGGGGCGGCTCCCACCGACCGGGCTCCTACGAGCAGTACTTC CASSWGTGGGSHRPGSYEQYF
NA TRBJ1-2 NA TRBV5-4 TGTGCCAGCAGCTCGGACAGCCTTAAGGGCTATGGCTACACCTTC CASSSDSLKGYGYTF
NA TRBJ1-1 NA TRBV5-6 TGTGCCAGCAGCTTGGCTGGGATGGGAGCAGAAGCTTTCTTT CASSLAGMGAEAFF
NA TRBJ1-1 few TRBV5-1 TGCGCCAGCAGCGGAGGGCGGACTGAAGCTTTCTTT CASSGGRTEAFF
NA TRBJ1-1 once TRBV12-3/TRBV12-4 TGTGCCAGCAGTTTCAATAGGGGCCCAAGGAACACTGAAGCTTTCTTT CASSFNRGPRNTEAFF
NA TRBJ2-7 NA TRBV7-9 TGTGCCAGCAGCTTAGAGGTGAGAAGCTCCTACGAGCAGTACTTC CASSLEVRSSYEQYF
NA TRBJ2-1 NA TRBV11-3 TGTGCCAGCAGCCCCGGGCCGGCACGTAGTGGTGAGCAGTTCTTC CASSPGPARSGEQFF